The text below deals with one T cell receptor (beta chain). The sample belongs to a study of blood T cell repertoires in COVID-19. Study as a whole: The United States, Italy and Spain provided the acute and convalescent COVID-19 samples. PBMCs, B-cell-depleted T cells, or T cells were the source of the cDNA or gDNA that made up the material.

In the study's own analysis: Reference gene primer amplification gave nucleated cell count estimates. The assay was immunoSEQ multiplex PCR, and TCRdb's table has in-frame clones only and misses some. That table supplies the V and J calls and clone size; D and trimming were determined from the DNA. The sample consists of roughly 70,000 clones, 87% of them appearing once. Germline V lookup: CDR1 SGHAT, CDR2 FQNNGV. The CDR3 totals 14 residues. J lost 8 bases, V lost 2 bases, and 5 bases had no gene match. This chain uses TRBV11-2 with TRBJ1-2; 10 nucleotides match TRBD1. The clonotype was recovered from an elderly woman with acute or convalescent COVID-19. The sequenced sample consisted of peripheral blood. CDR3 sequence reads: CASSLFSDRGGYTF. As DNA, the CDR3 is TGTGCCAGCAGCTTATTCTCGGACAGGGGGGGCTACACCTTC.